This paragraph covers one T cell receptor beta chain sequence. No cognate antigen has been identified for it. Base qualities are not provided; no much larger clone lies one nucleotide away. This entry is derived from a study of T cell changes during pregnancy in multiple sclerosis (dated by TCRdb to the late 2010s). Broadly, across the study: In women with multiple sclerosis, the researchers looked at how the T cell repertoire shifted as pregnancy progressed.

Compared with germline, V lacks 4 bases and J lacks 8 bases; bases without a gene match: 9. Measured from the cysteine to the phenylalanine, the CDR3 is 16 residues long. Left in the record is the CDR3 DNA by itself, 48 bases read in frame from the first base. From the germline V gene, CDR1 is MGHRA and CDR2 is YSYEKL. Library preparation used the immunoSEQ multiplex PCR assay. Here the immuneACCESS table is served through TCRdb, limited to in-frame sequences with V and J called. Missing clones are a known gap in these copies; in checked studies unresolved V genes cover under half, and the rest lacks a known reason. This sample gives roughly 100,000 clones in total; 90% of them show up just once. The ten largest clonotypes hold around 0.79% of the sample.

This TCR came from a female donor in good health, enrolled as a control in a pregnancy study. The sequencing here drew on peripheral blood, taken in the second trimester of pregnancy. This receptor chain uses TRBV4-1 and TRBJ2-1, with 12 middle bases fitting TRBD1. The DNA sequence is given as TGCGCCAGCAGCCTCTGGGGACAGGGGGCGAGAGATGAGCAGTTCTTC. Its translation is CASSLWGQGARDEQFF.